Listed below are T cell receptor beta chains from one sample, sequenced in a study of T cell changes during pregnancy in multiple sclerosis. Sequenced by immunoSEQ multiplex PCR; TCRdb stores in-frame clones only, minus some. This sample carries 33,000 or so clones, roughly nine tenths of them seen once, and the ten largest clones take around 10%. This material consisted of CD8+ T cells from peripheral blood mononuclear cells, taken in the third trimester of pregnancy. These receptors came from a female donor with multiple sclerosis, enrolled in a pregnancy study. The CDR3 runs from the conserved cysteine through the conserved F or W. D genes are given only for firm matches. The size entry is marked missing in some rows and otherwise reads once, few, many or a size class.

abundance: .; v_gene: TRBV11-2; j_gene: TRBJ2-1; d_gene: .; CDR3aa: CASSYSNEQFF; CDR3nt: TGTGCCAGCAGCTATTCAAATGAGCAGTTCTTC
abundance: .; v_gene: TRBV30; j_gene: TRBJ1-4; d_gene: TRBD1; CDR3aa: CAWSVGTGTGNEKLFF; CDR3nt: TGTGCCTGGAGTGTGGGGACAGGGACGGGGAATGAAAAACTGTTTTTT
abundance: .; v_gene: TRBV5-6; j_gene: TRBJ2-3; d_gene: .; CDR3aa: CASSLGGFSADTQYF; CDR3nt: TGTGCCAGCAGCTTAGGAGGGTTCTCCGCAGATACGCAGTATTTT
abundance: .; v_gene: TRBV7-6; j_gene: TRBJ2-7; d_gene: TRBD2; CDR3aa: CASSGREGPYEQYF; CDR3nt: TGTGCCAGCAGCGGGCGGGAGGGACCCTACGAGCAGTACTTC
abundance: .; v_gene: TRBV27; j_gene: TRBJ2-4; d_gene: TRBD1; CDR3aa: CASSALTGVGEAKNIQYF; CDR3nt: TGTGCCAGCAGCGCCCTGACAGGGGTCGGGGAAGCCAAAAACATTCAGTACTTC
abundance: .; v_gene: TRBV9; j_gene: TRBJ2-3; d_gene: TRBD1; CDR3aa: CASSVDGDRGSADTQYF; CDR3nt: TGTGCCAGCAGCGTAGACGGTGACAGGGGGAGCGCAGATACGCAGTATTTT
abundance: .; v_gene: TRBV7-9; j_gene: TRBJ2-5; d_gene: TRBD2; CDR3aa: CAIRGPSGRQETQYF; CDR3nt: TGTGCCATCCGCGGACCTAGCGGTAGACAAGAGACCCAGTACTTC
abundance: .; v_gene: TRBV9; j_gene: TRBJ1-1; d_gene: .; CDR3aa: CASSEDGTLNTEAFF; CDR3nt: TGTGCCAGCAGCGAGGACGGGACATTGAACACTGAAGCTTTCTTT
abundance: .; v_gene: TRBV27; j_gene: TRBJ2-7; d_gene: .; CDR3aa: CASSFGYEQYF; CDR3nt: TGTGCCAGCAGTTTCGGGTACGAGCAGTACTTC
abundance: .; v_gene: TRBV7-6; j_gene: TRBJ1-1; d_gene: .; CDR3aa: CASSSISEAFF; CDR3nt: TGTGCCAGCAGCTCCATTTCTGAAGCTTTCTTT
abundance: .; v_gene: TRBV9; j_gene: TRBJ2-4; d_gene: TRBD1; CDR3aa: CASSAAGTGAKNIQYF; CDR3nt: TGTGCCAGCAGCGCCGCCGGGACAGGAGCCAAAAACATTCAGTACTTC
abundance: .; v_gene: TRBV5-6; j_gene: TRBJ2-7; d_gene: TRBD1; CDR3aa: CASSGDRDEQYF; CDR3nt: TGTGCCAGCAGCGGGGACAGGGACGAGCAGTACTTC
abundance: .; v_gene: TRBV2; j_gene: TRBJ1-2; d_gene: .; CDR3aa: CASSGSYYGYTF; CDR3nt: TGTGCCAGCAGCGGGAGCTACTATGGCTACACCTTC
abundance: once; v_gene: TRBV4-1; j_gene: TRBJ1-5; d_gene: TRBD1; CDR3aa: CASSQTGVNQPQHF; CDR3nt: TGCGCCAGCAGCCAGACAGGGGTCAATCAGCCCCAGCATTTT